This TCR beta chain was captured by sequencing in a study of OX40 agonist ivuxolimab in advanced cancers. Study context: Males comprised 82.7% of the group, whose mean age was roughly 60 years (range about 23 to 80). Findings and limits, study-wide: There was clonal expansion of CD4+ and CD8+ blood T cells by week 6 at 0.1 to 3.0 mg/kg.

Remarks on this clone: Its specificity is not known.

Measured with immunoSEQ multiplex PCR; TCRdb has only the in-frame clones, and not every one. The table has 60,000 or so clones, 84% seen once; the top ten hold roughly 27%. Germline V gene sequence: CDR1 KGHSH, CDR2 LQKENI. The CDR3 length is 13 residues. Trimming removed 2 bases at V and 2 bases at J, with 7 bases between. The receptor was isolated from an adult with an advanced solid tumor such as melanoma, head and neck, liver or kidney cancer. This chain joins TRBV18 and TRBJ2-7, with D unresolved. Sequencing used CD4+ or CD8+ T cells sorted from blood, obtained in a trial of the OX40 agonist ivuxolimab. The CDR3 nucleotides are TGTGCCAGCTCACCAAGGGCAGCCTACGAGCAGTACTTC. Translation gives CASSPRAAYEQYF.